This TCR beta chain appears in the sequencing data of a study of shared T cell receptors in the human thymus. Sequencing used immunoSEQ multiplex PCR; TCRdb keeps in-frame clones, though not all of them. The table includes hundreds of thousands of clones, 70% to 90% detected once. Unmatched junction bases numbered 4, after V lost 0 bases and J lost 6 bases. The CDR3 is made up of 14 amino acids. Looked up from germline, CDR1 is LGHNT and CDR2 is FRNRAP. In addition, the sample was reused for a study of human thymus T cells. That investigation notes: The donor group consisted of healthy Finnish infants who were having corrective surgery for congenital heart defects. Resected material from corrective heart surgery provided the thymus tissue analysed. What appeared biased in thymic and blood repertoires was the usage of V and J genes.

The TCR originated in a boy less than two years old with a congenital heart defect. The sequencing input was thymocytes. This chain links TRBV12-5 with TRBJ2-7, with TRBD1 identical over 8 bases. The CDR3 nucleotides are TGTGCTAGTGGTTTGGTCTGGACAGGGCGCGAGCAGTACTTC. Its translation is CASGLVWTGREQYF. Combining the CDR3 with reference TRBV12-5 and TRBJ2-7 gives the whole variable domain DARVTQTPRHKVTEMGQEVTMRCQPILGHNTVFWYRQTMMQGLELLAYFRNRAPLDDSGMPKDRFSAEMPDATLATLKIQPSEPRDSAVYFCASGLVWTGREQYFGPGTRLTVT.